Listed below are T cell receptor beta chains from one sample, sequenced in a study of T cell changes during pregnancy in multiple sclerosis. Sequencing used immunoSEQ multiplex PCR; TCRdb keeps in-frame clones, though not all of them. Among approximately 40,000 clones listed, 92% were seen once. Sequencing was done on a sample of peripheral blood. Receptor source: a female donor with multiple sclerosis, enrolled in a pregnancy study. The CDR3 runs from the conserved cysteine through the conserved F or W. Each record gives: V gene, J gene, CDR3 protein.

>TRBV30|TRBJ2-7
CAWSLSVYEQYF
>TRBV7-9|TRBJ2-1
CASSLSLAGGSRSINEQFF
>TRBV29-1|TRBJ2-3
CSVGLDTQYF
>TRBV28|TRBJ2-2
CASTYRALNTGELFF
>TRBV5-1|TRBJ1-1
CASSLAWGTEAFF
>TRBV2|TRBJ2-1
CASSGTGGGNEQFF
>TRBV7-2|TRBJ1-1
CASSLVGWGSMNTEAFF
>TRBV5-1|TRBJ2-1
CASSFTSAYNEQFF
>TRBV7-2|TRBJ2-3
CASSLAQDRVLAGGYF
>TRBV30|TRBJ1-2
CAWSARTGSNYGYTF
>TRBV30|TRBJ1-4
CAWSVVGLEKLFF
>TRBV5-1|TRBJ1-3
CASSLDDSGNTIYF
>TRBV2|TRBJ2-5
CASSPTGSGETQYF
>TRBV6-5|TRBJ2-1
CASRKDSSSYNEQFF
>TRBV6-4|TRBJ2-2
CASSEREGPGELFF
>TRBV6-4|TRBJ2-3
CARVGTSGRDTQYF
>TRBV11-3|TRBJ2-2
CASSLGQNTGELFF